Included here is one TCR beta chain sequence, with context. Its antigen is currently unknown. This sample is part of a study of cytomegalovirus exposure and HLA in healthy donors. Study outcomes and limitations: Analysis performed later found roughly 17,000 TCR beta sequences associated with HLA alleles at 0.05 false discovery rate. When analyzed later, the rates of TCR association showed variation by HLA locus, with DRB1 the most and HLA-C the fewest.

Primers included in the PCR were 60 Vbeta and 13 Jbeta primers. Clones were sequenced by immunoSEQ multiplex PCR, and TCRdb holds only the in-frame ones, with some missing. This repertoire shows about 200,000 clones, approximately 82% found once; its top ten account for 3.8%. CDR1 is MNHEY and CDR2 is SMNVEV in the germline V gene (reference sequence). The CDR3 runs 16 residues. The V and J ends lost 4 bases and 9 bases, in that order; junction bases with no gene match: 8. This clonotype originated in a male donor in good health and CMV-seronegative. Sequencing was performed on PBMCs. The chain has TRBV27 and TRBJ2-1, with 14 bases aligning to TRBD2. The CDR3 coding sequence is TGTGCCAGCAGTTATAGCGTCGGACTAGCGGGAGGTGAGCAGTTCTTC. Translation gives CASSYSVGLAGGEQFF.